Below, 15 T cell receptor beta chains from the same sample are listed, as sequenced in a study of cytomegalovirus exposure and HLA in healthy donors. With 60 Vbeta and 13 Jbeta primers, the PCR was carried out. Some clones are missing from TCRdb's copy, which holds only in-frame ones; the method was immunoSEQ multiplex PCR. The data hold about 77,000 clones, with 75% to 80% observed a single time. Sequencing was carried out using PBMCs. These receptor sequences come from a man aged 40-49 years in good health and CMV-seronegative.

CDR3 residues: CASSYGGGEGYEQYF. The CDR3 DNA reads as TGTGCCAGCAGCTATGGGGGGGGCGAGGGATACGAGCAGTACTTC. V and J are TRBV7-2 and TRBJ2-7, with D perhaps TRBD2 (7 bases). V lost 4 bases and J lost 4, with 17 bases in between. The CDR3 runs 15 residues. Germline CDR1 reads SGHTA; CDR2 reads FQGNSA. The full variable domain, in which reference TRBV7-2 and TRBJ2-7 provide the parts outside the CDR3, is GAGVSQSPSNKVTEKGKDVELRCDPISGHTALYWYRQSLGQGLEFLIYFQGNSAPDKSGLPSDRFSAERTGGSVSTLTIQRTQQEDSAVYLCASSYGGGEGYEQYFGPGTRLTVT.

V usage is TRBV7-8 and J usage is TRBJ2-5, with D tentatively TRBD1 (7 bases). The DNA end is a closer match to TRBJ2-7, so the J assignment may be wrong. Looked up from germline, CDR1 is SGHVS and CDR2 is FQNEAQ. CDR3 length: 15 residues. The CDR3 protein is CASSRGTVPDYEQYF. The CDR3 DNA reads TGTGCCAGCAGCCGCGGGACAGTACCAGACTACGAGCAGTACTTC.

The rearrangement joins TRBV6-5 to TRBJ2-1; D might be TRBD2 (5 bases). Germline-derived CDR1 and CDR2 are MNHEY and SVGAGI. The CDR3 is 16 amino acids. Trimming stripped 0 bases from V and 8 bases from J, with 17 bases between. CDR3: CASSYSSRRTDYEQFF. In DNA, the CDR3 is TGTGCCAGCAGTTACTCTAGCAGGAGGACGGATTATGAGCAGTTCTTC.

This clone was seen a handful of times. At the DNA level, this CDR3 is encoded by other sequences in the same sample as well. The J gene is TRBJ2-5, the V gene TRBV13; no clear D. The germline V and J ends were trimmed by 4 bases and 5 bases, with 8 bases remaining between them. CDR1 and CDR2 from the germline V gene are PRHDT and FYEKMQ (reference sequence). The CDR3 is made up of 12 amino acids. This CDR3 is CASSSPGETQYF. CDR3 DNA sequence: TGTGCCAGCAGCTCGCCCGGGGAGACCCAGTACTTC.

This chain joins TRBV2 and TRBJ2-1; TRBD2 matches at 9 bases. Germline V gene data show CDR1 as SNHLY and CDR2 as FYNNEI. The CDR3 loop spans 18 amino acids. The ends lost 5 bases at V and 1 base at J; junction bases unmatched: 12. The CDR3 coding sequence is TGTGCCAGCAGTTCCCGACTTAGCGGGAGAGGGTCCTACAATGAGCAGTTCTTC. Translation gives CASSSRLSGRGSYNEQFF.

As DNA, the CDR3 is TGTGCAAGTCTCCACACACGGGAGAAGGGATCTGGCAATCAGCCCCAGCATTTT. It translates to CASLHTREKGSGNQPQHF. V usage is TRBV12-2 and J usage is TRBJ1-5. TRBV12-2 is tagged as a pseudogene. This CDR3 spans 18 amino acids.

The chain is built from TRBV6-4 and TRBJ1-2, with TRBD1 matching over 9 bases. The V gene end was trimmed by 6 bases and the J gene end by 1 base; junction bases not matched to a gene: 3. Per germline, CDR1 MRHNA and CDR2 SNTAGT. This CDR3 contains 14 residues. The CDR3 sequence is CASSPGQGNYGYTF. DNA for the CDR3: TGTGCCAGCAGCCCGGGACAGGGTAACTATGGCTACACCTTC.

The genes are TRBV5-6 and TRBJ2-7, with 10 bases identical to TRBD1. Looked up from germline, CDR1 is SGHDT and CDR2 is YYEEEE. The trim removed 4 bases at V and 6 bases at J, leaving 7 bases unmatched. CDR3 length: 14 amino acids. The CDR3 region is CASSGGQGFSEQYF. CDR3 nucleotides: TGTGCCAGCAGCGGGGGACAGGGGTTCTCCGAGCAGTACTTC.

V is TRBV7-8 and J is TRBJ2-3, with D possibly being TRBD2 (6 bases). The germline V and J ends were trimmed by 0 bases and 1 base, with 8 bases remaining between them. Germline values: CDR1 SGHVS, CDR2 FQNEAQ. This CDR3 region has 15 residues. As DNA, the CDR3 is TGTGCCAGCAGCTTAGCGGGAGGACGCACAGATACGCAGTATTTT. Its protein is CASSLAGGRTDTQYF.

CDR3 sequence (DNA): TGTGCCAGCAGACCCCGGGAGTTAAACACTGAAGCTTTCTTT. Residues: CASRPRELNTEAFF. The V and J genes are TRBV5-8 and TRBJ1-1, with D hard to call. CDR3 length: 14 residues. CDR1 and CDR2 (germline): SGHTS, YDEGEE. V lost 5 bases and J lost 2, with 13 bases in between. The full variable domain, in which reference TRBV5-8 and TRBJ1-1 provide the parts outside the CDR3, is EAGVTQSPTHLIKTRGQQATLRCSPISGHTSVYWYQQALGLGLQFLLWYDEGEERNRGNFPPRFSGRQFPNYSSELNVNALELEDSALYLCASRPRELNTEAFFGQGTRLTVV.

The V call is TRBV6-5, the J call TRBJ1-3; D remains ambiguous. The V end was cut by 2 bases, the J end by 4 bases, with 12 bases between. The CDR3 covers 15 residues. Germline values: CDR1 MNHEY, CDR2 SVGAGI. CDR3 nucleotide sequence: TGTGCCAGCAGTTACACCCTGGGAGGGGGAAACACCATATATTTT. This codes for CASSYTLGGGNTIYF.

The J gene is TRBJ1-1, the V gene TRBV4-3, with TRBD1 matching 7 bases. V gave up 1 base and J gave up 5 bases; unmatched junction bases: 10. Germline CDR1 LGHNA, CDR2 YSLEER. The CDR3 runs to 16 residues. CDR3 loop: CASSQVNAGGKTEAFF. CDR3 DNA sequence: TGCGCCAGCAGCCAAGTAAACGCAGGGGGTAAAACTGAAGCTTTCTTT.

The rearrangement joins TRBV11-1 to TRBJ1-4; D perhaps matches TRBD1 (6 bases). The CDR3 has 13 residues. Trimming shortened V by 5 bases and J by 7 bases, and 11 bases separated the two germline ends. Germline CDR1 is SGHAT and CDR2 is FQDESV (reference sequence). The CDR3 region is CASSQTGTEKLFF. The CDR3 coding sequence is TGTGCCAGCAGCCAAACAGGGACTGAAAAACTGTTTTTT. The whole variable domain, remainder taken from reference TRBV11-1 and TRBJ1-4, is EAEVAQSPRYKITEKSQAVAFWCDPISGHATLYWYRQILGQGPELLVQFQDESVVDDSQLPKDRFSAERLKGVDSTLKIQPAELGDSAMYLCASSQTGTEKLFFGSGTQLSVL.

The genes are TRBV6-6 and TRBJ2-7; 12 bases agree with TRBD1. Per the germline V gene, CDR1 is MNHNY and CDR2 is SVGAGI (reference sequence). V dropped 4 bases and J dropped 7; count of bases not matched to a gene: 8. CDR3 length: 15 residues. CDR3 sequence (DNA): TGTGCCAGCAGTTTACCGGGACAGGGGGCGCGGGAGCAGTACTTC. Its translation: CASSLPGQGAREQYF.

This rearrangement joins TRBV12-5 to TRBJ2-2; a possible D gene is TRBD1 (5 bases). Germline lookup yields CDR1 LGHNT and CDR2 FRNRAP. V was shortened by 6 bases and J by 5 bases, with 16 bases between the two germline ends. The length of the CDR3 is 15 residues. The CDR3 is CASGSRQGLTGELFF. The CDR3 DNA reads TGTGCTAGTGGCAGCAGGCAGGGCTTGACCGGGGAGCTGTTTTTT.